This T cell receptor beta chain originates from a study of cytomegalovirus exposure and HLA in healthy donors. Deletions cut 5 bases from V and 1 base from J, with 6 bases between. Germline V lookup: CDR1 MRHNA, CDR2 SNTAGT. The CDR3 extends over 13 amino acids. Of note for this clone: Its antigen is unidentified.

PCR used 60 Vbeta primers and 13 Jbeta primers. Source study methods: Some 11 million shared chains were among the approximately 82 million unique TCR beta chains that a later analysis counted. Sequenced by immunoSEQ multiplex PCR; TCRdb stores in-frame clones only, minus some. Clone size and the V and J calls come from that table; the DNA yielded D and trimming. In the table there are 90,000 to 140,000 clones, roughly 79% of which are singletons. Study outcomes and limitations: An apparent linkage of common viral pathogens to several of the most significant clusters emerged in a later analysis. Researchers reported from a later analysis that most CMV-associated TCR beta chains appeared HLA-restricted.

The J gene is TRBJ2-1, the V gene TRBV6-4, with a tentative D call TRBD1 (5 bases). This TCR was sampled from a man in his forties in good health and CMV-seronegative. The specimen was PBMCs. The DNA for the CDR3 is TGTGCCAGCAGTCAGGGTTCCTACAATGAGCAGTTCTTC. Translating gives CASSQGSYNEQFF.